The 22 T cell receptor beta chains listed next were all sequenced from one sample in a study of molecular identifiers for immune sequencing clone quantification. MiXCR was run by TCRdb on the PCR reads, yielding one entry per CDR3 protein. The data hold more than 550,000 distinct CDR3 sequences, with 25% observed a single time. The sequencing sample was made of naive CD8+ T cells from blood, with Jurkat cell RNA spiked in. Regarding subset: FACS-sorted CD8+CD4-CCR7+CD45RA+ naive T cells. The source is a human donor in good health. Some libraries in this study had Jurkat cell RNA spiked in.

There are many counts of this clonotype. J is TRBJ2-3 and V is TRBV5-6; D is uncertain. The CDR3 sequence is 13 residues long. Germline-derived CDR1 and CDR2 are SGHDT and YYEEEE. Trimming stripped 3 bases from V and 5 bases from J, with 10 bases between. The DNA for the CDR3 is TGTGCCAGCAGCTCCCTGTCACGAGATACGCAGTATTTT. This sequence encodes CASSSLSRDTQYF.

The CDR3 sequence is CASRIPGTGSYEQYF. The CDR3 DNA reads TGCGCCAGCAGAATCCCCGGGACAGGGTCCTACGAGCAGTACTTC. The V call is TRBV23-1, the J call TRBJ2-7; 9 bases map to TRBD1. TRBV23-1 is noted as an ORF with a role that remains uncertain. Trimming cost V 6 bases and J 1 base; bases outside gene matches: 7. This CDR3 has 15 residues.

This clonotype was detected many times. The V call is TRBV29-1, the J call TRBJ1-2; no clear D gene. Germline CDR1 is SQVTM and CDR2 is ANQGSEA. V lost 3 bases and J lost 3, with 8 bases in between. This CDR3 has 12 amino acids. Here the CDR3 reads CSVEGSHYGYTF. CDR3 DNA sequence: TGCAGCGTTGAGGGGTCTCACTATGGCTACACCTTC.

This clonotype was detected many times. The chain has TRBV5-6 and TRBJ1-1; 11 positions agree with TRBD1. From germline, CDR1 is SGHDT and CDR2 YYEEEE. This CDR3 has 13 residues. V was clipped by 4 bases and J by 11 bases; unmatched bases: 7. The CDR3 nucleotides are TGTGCCAGCAGCCTAACGGACAGGGGGCACGCTTTCTTT. Protein product: CASSLTDRGHAFF.

With regard to this clonotype: The junction shows a germline mismatch at one end, possibly a read error. This chain connects TRBV12-3 or TRBV12-4 to TRBJ2-1, with D tentatively TRBD1 (6 bases). The CDR3 is made up of 19 amino acids. The CDR3 sequence is CASSLGWSVRDNLDNEQIF. The CDR3 DNA reads TGTGCCAGCAGTTTAGGGTGGTCCGTCCGGGACAACCTAGACAATGAGCAGATCTTC.

This clonotype was recorded at least ten times. This sequence joins TRBV4-3 and TRBJ2-3, with TRBD2 matching 13 bases. Per the germline V gene, CDR1 is LGHNA and CDR2 is YSLEER. This CDR3 has 18 residues. V gave up 4 bases and J gave up 0 bases; unmatched junction bases: 7. CDR3 bases: TGCGCCAGCAGCCTCGGACTAGCGGGGGCTCTTAGCACAGATACGCAGTATTTT. The encoded protein is CASSLGLAGALSTDTQYF.

This chain joins TRBV7-8 and TRBJ1-4; the D gene is possibly TRBD1 (5 bases). This CDR3 contains 16 residues. Per germline, CDR1 SGHVS and CDR2 FQNEAQ. V gave up 5 bases and J gave up 3 bases, with 16 bases separating them. Written as DNA, the CDR3 is TGTGCCAGCAGCCCTGCTGGGGGGGTATCTAATGAAAAACTGTTTTTT. Amino acids: CASSPAGGVSNEKLFF. Variable domain in full (rest from reference TRBV7-8 and TRBJ1-4): GAGVSQSPRYKVAKRGQDVALRCDPISGHVSLFWYQQALGQGPEFLTYFQNEAQLDKSGLPSDRFFAERPEGSVSTLKIQRTQQEDSAVYLCASSPAGGVSNEKLFFGSGTQLSVL.

This clonotype occurred many times. The V call is TRBV9, the J call TRBJ2-3; no clear D. Trimming removed 4 bases from V and 2 bases from J, with 20 bases in between. Per the germline V gene, CDR1 is SGDLS and CDR2 is YYNGEE. The CDR3 totals 17 residues. CDR3 sequence: CASSRYRASTHTDTQYF. The CDR3 region has the DNA TGTGCCAGCAGCAGATACCGGGCTTCAACCCACACAGATACGCAGTATTTT.

Points on this clonotype: A much larger clone differs by one base, so this may be a read error. The chain combines TRBV24-1 with TRBJ2-2; D gene uncertain. Per germline, CDR1 KGHDR and CDR2 SFDVKD. CDR3 size: 13 residues. The CDR3 spells CAPSDLVSGELFF. The CDR3 coding sequence is TGTGCCCCCAGTGATTTGGTGTCCGGGGAGCTGTTTTTT.

This clonotype was counted between two and nine times. V is TRBV19 and J is TRBJ2-7, with 7 bases identical to TRBD2. The germline V gene has CDR1 LNHDA and CDR2 SQIVND (reference sequence). J gave up 0 bases and V 5 bases, and 4 bases lay outside the gene matches. The CDR3 is made up of 14 amino acids. The CDR3 protein is CASSLGLFSYEQYF. CDR3 DNA sequence: TGTGCCAGTAGTTTGGGACTATTCTCCTACGAGCAGTACTTC. Looking up the rest from reference TRBV19 and TRBJ2-7 gives the full variable domain: DGGITQSPKYLFRKEGQNVTLSCEQNLNHDAMYWYRQDPGQGLRLIYYSQIVNDFQKGDIAEGYSVSREKKESFPLTVTSAQKNPTAFYLCASSLGLFSYEQYFGPGTRLTVT.

About this clonotype: A much larger clonotype is one base distant, so this may be a read error. V and J are TRBV4-2 and TRBJ2-7, with TRBD2 matching 15 bases. V shed 1 base, J shed 6 bases, and the junction held 4 bases outside the gene matches. CDR1 is LGHNA and CDR2 is YNFKEQ in the germline V gene. The CDR3 length is 16 residues. CDR3 sequence (DNA): TGTGCCAGCAGCCAAGCTCCGGGACTAGCGGGAGGCGAGCAGTACTTC. As protein: CASSQAPGLAGGEQYF.

In its sample, this clonotype was seen once. This may arise from a read error, as a much more abundant clone is one base away. Here the CDR3 omits its conserved ending phenylalanine or tryptophan, so a read error is the likely source. The chain couples TRBV28 to TRBJ2-7, with 12 bases fitting TRBD2. Trimming cost V 5 bases and J 5 bases; bases outside gene matches: 7. Germline V CDR1 and CDR2: MDHEN, SYDVKM. The CDR3 loop spans 15 amino acids. As DNA, the CDR3 is TGTGCCAGCAGTATGTGGACTAGCGGGACTCACGAGCAGTACTCC. It is translated as CASSMWTSGTHEQYS.

The CDR3 DNA is TGTGCCAGTAGTATAGTGAACAGGGAAGAGACCCAGTACTTC. Protein product: CASSIVNREETQYF. The rearrangement joins TRBV19 to TRBJ2-5; D possibly corresponds to TRBD1 (6 bases). The length of the CDR3 is 14 residues. Germline values: CDR1 LNHDA, CDR2 SQIVND (reference sequence). Trimming removed 1 base at V and 3 bases at J, with 9 bases between. Supplemented by reference TRBV19 and TRBJ2-5, the full variable domain reads DGGITQSPKYLFRKEGQNVTLSCEQNLNHDAMYWYRQDPGQGLRLIYYSQIVNDFQKGDIAEGYSVSREKKESFPLTVTSAQKNPTAFYLCASSIVNREETQYFGPGTRLLVL.

This clonotype was picked up many times. This chain connects TRBV28 to TRBJ2-7, with D hard to call. V was cut by 4 bases and J by 1 base, with 14 bases left in between. The germline V gene has CDR1 MDHEN and CDR2 SYDVKM. The CDR3 loop spans 15 amino acids. CDR3 loop: CASSSSGPPSYEQYF. The CDR3, as DNA: TGTGCCAGCAGTTCGTCCGGGCCGCCTTCCTACGAGCAGTACTTC.

V and J are TRBV28 and TRBJ2-7, with D possibly matching TRBD2 (5 bases). CDR3 length equals 16 residues. Trimming removed 5 bases at V and 4 bases at J, with 21 bases between. Germline loops: CDR1 MDHEN, CDR2 SYDVKM. In DNA, the CDR3 is TGTGCCAGCAGTCCCCGGAGTAGCGTGAGTGTTTACGAGCAGTACTTC. Its protein is CASSPRSSVSVYEQYF.

For the CDR3, the DNA is TGCGCCAGCAGCCAAGATCAGGCCGAGGATTCACCCCTCCACTTT. Residues: CASSQDQAEDSPLHF. V is TRBV4-3 and J is TRBJ1-6; D is uncertain. This CDR3 has 15 residues. Germline loops: CDR1 LGHNA, CDR2 YSLEER. Trimming took off 0 bases at V and 8 bases at J, with 11 bases between the two ends.

This clonotype was recorded a few times. The gene calls are TRBV12-3 or TRBV12-4 and TRBJ2-5; D possibly uses TRBD1 or TRBD2 (5 bases each). V was clipped by 2 bases and J by 0 bases, with 13 bases between them. The CDR3 totals 16 residues. The DNA of the CDR3 is TGTGCCAGCAGTTTATCAGGCAGGGAGAACCAAGAGACCCAGTACTTC. Translating it yields CASSLSGRENQETQYF.

This clonotype was seen many times. The chain is built from TRBV5-4 and TRBJ2-1; D is unresolved. Trimming pared 4 bases from V and 7 bases from J, leaving 9 bases between. The CDR3 is 12 amino acids. Germline CDR1 SGHNT, CDR2 YYREEE (reference sequence). The CDR3 DNA is TGTGCCAGCAGCCAGACCCTGAATGAGCAGTTCTTC. This sequence encodes CASSQTLNEQFF. The full variable domain, with the rest looked up from reference TRBV5-4 and TRBJ2-1, is ETGVTQSPTHLIKTRGQQVTLRCSSQSGHNTVSWYQQALGQGPQFIFQYYREEENGRGNFPPRFSGLQFPNYSSELNVNALELDDSALYLCASSQTLNEQFFGPGTRLTVL.

The DNA for the CDR3 is TGTGCCTGGAAAAACAGGGGGCTTGGCACAGATACGCAGTATTTT. It specifies CAWKNRGLGTDTQYF. The chain has TRBV30 and TRBJ2-3, with 9 bases matching TRBD1. The V gene end was trimmed by 4 bases and the J gene end by 1 base; junction bases not matched to a gene: 6. CDR3 size: 15 residues. From germline, CDR1 is GTSNPN and CDR2 SVGIG (reference sequence). The full variable domain, in which reference TRBV30 and TRBJ2-3 provide the parts outside the CDR3, is SQTIHQWPATLVQPVGSPLSLECTVEGTSNPNLYWYRQAAGRGLQLLFYSVGIGQISSEVPQNLSASRPQDRQFILSSKKLLLSDSGFYLCAWKNRGLGTDTQYFGPGTRLTVL.

The rearrangement joins TRBV28 to TRBJ2-1, with D perhaps TRBD2 (6 bases). The CDR3 length is 16 residues. V was clipped by 5 bases and J by 6 bases, with 20 bases between them. Germline CDR1 reads MDHEN; CDR2 reads SYDVKM. For the CDR3, the DNA is TGTGCCAGCAGTGACGACGGGACTCTGGGGTCCAATGAGCAGTTCTTC. Translating it yields CASSDDGTLGSNEQFF.

Comments on this clonotype: No conserved phenylalanine or tryptophan is present at the end of the CDR3, so a read error is the likely explanation. The rearrangement joins TRBV29-1 to TRBJ2-4, with TRBD2 identical over 7 bases. From germline, CDR1 is SQVTM and CDR2 ANQGSEA. The CDR3 consists of 15 residues. V was clipped by 3 bases and J by 1 base; unmatched bases: 6. CDR3 in DNA: TGCAGCGTTGAGGAGCGGGGAACCGCCAAAAACATTCAGTACCTC. Translated, it gives CSVEERGTAKNIQYL.

Many counts were recorded for this clonotype. The chain uses TRBV6-6 and TRBJ1-1, with D possibly TRBD1 on 5 matching bases. This CDR3 region has 13 residues. Germline-derived CDR1 and CDR2 are MNHNY and SVGAGI (reference sequence). Trimming took off 5 bases at V and 2 bases at J, with 9 bases between the two ends. The CDR3 here is CASSEGTNTEAFF. CDR3 DNA sequence: TGTGCCAGCAGTGAGGGGACCAACACTGAAGCTTTCTTT.